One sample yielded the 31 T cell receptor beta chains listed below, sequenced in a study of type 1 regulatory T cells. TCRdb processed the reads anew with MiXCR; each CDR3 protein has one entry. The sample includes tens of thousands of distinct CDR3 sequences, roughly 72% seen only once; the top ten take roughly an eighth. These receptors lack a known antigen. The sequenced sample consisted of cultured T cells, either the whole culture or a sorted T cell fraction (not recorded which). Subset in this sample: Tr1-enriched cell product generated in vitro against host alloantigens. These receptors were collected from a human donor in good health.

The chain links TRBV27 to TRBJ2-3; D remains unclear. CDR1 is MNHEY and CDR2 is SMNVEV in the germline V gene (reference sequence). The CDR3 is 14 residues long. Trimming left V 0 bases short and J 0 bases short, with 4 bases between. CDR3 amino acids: CASSLSASTDTQYF. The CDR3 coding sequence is TGTGCCAGCAGTTTATCGGCGAGCACAGATACGCAGTATTTT.

The chain's CDR3 is CASSETGWNQPQHF. CDR3 sequence (DNA): TGTGCCAGTAGTGAAACAGGGTGGAATCAGCCCCAGCATTTT. This chain joins TRBV19 and TRBJ1-5; D is perhaps TRBD1 (6 bases). V was trimmed by 5 bases and J by 4 bases, leaving 12 bases between them. Germline lookup yields CDR1 LNHDA and CDR2 SQIVND (reference sequence). The CDR3 is 14 residues long.

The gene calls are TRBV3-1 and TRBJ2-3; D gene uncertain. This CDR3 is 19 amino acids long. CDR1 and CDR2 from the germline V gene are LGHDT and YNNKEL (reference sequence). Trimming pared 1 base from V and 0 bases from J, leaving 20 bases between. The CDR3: CASSQAVFMAAASTDTQYF. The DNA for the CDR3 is TGTGCCAGCAGCCAAGCGGTATTTATGGCGGCGGCCAGCACAGATACGCAGTATTTT.

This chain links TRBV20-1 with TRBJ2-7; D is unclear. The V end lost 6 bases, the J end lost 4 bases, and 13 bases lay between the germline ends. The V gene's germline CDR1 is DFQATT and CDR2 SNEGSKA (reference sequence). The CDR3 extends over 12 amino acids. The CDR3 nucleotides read TGCAGTGCCGCCGGGCTCTCTTACGAGCAGTACTTC. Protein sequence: CSAAGLSYEQYF.

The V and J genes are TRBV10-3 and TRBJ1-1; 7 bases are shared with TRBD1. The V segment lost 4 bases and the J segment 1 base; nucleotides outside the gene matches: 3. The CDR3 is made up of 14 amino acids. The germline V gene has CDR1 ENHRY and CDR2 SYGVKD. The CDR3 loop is CAISGGQKNTEAFF. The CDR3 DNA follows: TGTGCCATCAGTGGGGGACAGAAGAACACTGAAGCTTTCTTT.

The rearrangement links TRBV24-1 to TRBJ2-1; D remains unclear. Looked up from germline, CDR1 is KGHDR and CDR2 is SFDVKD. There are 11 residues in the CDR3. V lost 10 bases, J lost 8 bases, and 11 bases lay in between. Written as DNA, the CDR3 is TGTGCCACTGAAAGGGTGCATGAGCAGTTCTTC. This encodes CATERVHEQFF.

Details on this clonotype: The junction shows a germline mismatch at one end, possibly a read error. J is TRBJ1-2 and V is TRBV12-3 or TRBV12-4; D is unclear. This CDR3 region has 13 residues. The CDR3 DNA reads TGTGCCAGCAGCCGAGGAGGGCGGTATGGCAACACCTTC. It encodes CASSRGGRYGNTF.

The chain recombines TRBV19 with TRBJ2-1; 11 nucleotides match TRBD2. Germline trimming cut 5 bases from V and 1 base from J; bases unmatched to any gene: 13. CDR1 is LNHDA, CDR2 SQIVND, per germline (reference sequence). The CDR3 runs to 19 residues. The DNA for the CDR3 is TGTGCCAGTAGTTCCAGACTAGCGGGGTTACGCTGGTCCTACAATGAGCAGTTCTTC. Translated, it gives CASSSRLAGLRWSYNEQFF. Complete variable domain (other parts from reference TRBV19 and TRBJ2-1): DGGITQSPKYLFRKEGQNVTLSCEQNLNHDAMYWYRQDPGQGLRLIYYSQIVNDFQKGDIAEGYSVSREKKESFPLTVTSAQKNPTAFYLCASSSRLAGLRWSYNEQFFGPGTRLTVL.

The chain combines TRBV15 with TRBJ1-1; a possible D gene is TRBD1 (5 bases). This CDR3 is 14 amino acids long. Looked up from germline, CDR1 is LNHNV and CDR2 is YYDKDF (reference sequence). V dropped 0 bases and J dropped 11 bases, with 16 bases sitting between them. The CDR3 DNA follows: TGTGCCACCAGCAGAGATAGGGGCAAAGCGGGGGCTTTCTTT. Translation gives CATSRDRGKAGAFF.

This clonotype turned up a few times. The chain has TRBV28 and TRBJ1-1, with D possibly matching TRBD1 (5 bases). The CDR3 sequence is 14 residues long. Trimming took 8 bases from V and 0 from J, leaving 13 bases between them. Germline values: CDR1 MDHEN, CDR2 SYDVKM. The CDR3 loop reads CASRQQVMNTEAFF. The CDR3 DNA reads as TGTGCCAGCCGCCAACAGGTCATGAACACTGAAGCTTTCTTT.

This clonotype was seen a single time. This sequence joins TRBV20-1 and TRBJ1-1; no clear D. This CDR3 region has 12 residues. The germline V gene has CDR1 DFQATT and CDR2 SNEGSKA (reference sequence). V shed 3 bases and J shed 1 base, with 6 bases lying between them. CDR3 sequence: CSARARNTEAFF. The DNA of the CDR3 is TGCAGTGCTAGGGCCCGGAACACTGAAGCTTTCTTT.

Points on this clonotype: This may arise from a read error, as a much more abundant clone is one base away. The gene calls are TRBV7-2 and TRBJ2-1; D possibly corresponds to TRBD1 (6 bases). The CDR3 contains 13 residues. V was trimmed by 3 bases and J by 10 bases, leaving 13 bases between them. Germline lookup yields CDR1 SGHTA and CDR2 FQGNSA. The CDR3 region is CASSFQGGYEQFF. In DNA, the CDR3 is TGTGCCAGCAGCTTTCAAGGGGGATACGAGCAGTTCTTC.

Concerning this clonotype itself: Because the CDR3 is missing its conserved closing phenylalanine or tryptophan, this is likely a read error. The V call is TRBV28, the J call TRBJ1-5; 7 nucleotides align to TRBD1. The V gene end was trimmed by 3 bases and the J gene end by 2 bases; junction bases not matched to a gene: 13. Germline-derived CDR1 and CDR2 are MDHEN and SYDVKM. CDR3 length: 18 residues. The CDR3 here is CASSFRRGSGIGNQPQHS. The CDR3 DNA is TGTGCCAGCAGTTTTCGCAGGGGGTCGGGGATAGGCAATCAGCCCCAGCATTCT.

In DNA form, the CDR3 reads TGTGCCAGCAGCTTATGGGCCAGGACCACTGAAGCTTTCTTT. Translated: CASSLWARTTEAFF. The chain is built from TRBV7-2 and TRBJ1-1; D is unclear. The germline gives CDR1 SGHTA, CDR2 FQGNSA. With 2 bases removed from V and 4 bases from J, the gap between germline ends came to 11 bases. The CDR3 length is 14 residues.

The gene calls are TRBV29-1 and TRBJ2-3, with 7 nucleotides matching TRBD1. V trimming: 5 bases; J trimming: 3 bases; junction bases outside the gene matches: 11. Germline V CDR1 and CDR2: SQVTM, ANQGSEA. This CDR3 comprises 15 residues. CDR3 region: CSVSSGGVNTDTQYF. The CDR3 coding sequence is TGCAGCGTTTCCTCAGGGGGAGTGAATACAGATACGCAGTATTTT.

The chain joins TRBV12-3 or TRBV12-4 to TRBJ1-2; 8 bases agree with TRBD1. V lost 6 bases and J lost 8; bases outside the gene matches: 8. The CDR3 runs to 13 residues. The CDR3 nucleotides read TGTGCCAGCAGAACGACAGGGGCGGGGGGCTACACCTTC. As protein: CASRTTGAGGYTF.

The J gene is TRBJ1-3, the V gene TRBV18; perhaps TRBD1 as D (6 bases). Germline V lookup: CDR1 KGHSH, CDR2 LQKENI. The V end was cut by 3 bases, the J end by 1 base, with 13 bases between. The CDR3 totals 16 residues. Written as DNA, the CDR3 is TGTGCCAGCTCACCCGATATCGGACAGTCTGGAAACACCATATATTTT. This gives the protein CASSPDIGQSGNTIYF.

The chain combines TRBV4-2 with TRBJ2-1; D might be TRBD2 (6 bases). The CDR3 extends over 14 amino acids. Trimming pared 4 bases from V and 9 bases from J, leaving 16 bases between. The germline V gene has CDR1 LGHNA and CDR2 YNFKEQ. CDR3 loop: CASSLVGGTGEQFF. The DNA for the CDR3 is TGTGCCAGCAGCCTGGTGGGCGGGACCGGTGAGCAGTTCTTC.

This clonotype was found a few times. The CDR3 DNA sequence: TGCAGTGCTAAGGGACAGGGGGATCCCCTTTTTTACAATGAGCAGTTCTTC. Protein product: CSAKGQGDPLFYNEQFF. The chain carries TRBV20-1 and TRBJ2-1; 11 nucleotides agree with TRBD1. The CDR3 consists of 17 residues. From germline, CDR1 is DFQATT and CDR2 SNEGSKA (reference sequence). Losses at the gene ends were 4 bases for V and 4 bases for J; bases not matched to a gene: 12.

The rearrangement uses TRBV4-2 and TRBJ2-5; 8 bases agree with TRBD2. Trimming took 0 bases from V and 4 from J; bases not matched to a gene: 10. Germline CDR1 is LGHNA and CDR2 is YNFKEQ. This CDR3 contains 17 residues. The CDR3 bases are TGTGCCAGCAGCCAAGACGGAACGGGGGGGCGGGGAGAGACCCAGTACTTC. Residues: CASSQDGTGGRGETQYF.

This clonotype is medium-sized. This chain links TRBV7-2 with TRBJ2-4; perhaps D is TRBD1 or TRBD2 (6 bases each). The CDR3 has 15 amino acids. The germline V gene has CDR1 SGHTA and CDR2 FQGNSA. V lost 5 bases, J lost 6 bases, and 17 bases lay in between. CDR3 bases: TGTGCCAGCAGCCTCAAACGGGGGCTCGGAAACATTCAGTACTTC. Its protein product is CASSLKRGLGNIQYF. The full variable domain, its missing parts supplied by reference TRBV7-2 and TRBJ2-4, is GAGVSQSPSNKVTEKGKDVELRCDPISGHTALYWYRQSLGQGLEFLIYFQGNSAPDKSGLPSDRFSAERTGGSVSTLTIQRTQQEDSAVYLCASSLKRGLGNIQYFGAGTRLSVL.

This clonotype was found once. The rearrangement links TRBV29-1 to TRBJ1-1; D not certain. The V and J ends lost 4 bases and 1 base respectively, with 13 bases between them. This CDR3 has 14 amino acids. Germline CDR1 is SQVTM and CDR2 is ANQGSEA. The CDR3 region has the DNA TGCAGCGTTGGTTTTCAGGCTAAGAACACTGAAGCTTTCTTT. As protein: CSVGFQAKNTEAFF.

This CDR3 reads CSASVLGTSYEQYF. In DNA, the CDR3 is TGCAGTGCTAGCGTGTTAGGGACCAGCTACGAGCAGTACTTC. The rearrangement joins TRBV20-1 to TRBJ2-7; D may be TRBD1 or TRBD2 (5 bases each). Germline-derived CDR1 and CDR2 are DFQATT and SNEGSKA (reference sequence). V lost 3 bases, J lost 3 bases, and 15 bases lay in between. This CDR3 contains 14 residues.

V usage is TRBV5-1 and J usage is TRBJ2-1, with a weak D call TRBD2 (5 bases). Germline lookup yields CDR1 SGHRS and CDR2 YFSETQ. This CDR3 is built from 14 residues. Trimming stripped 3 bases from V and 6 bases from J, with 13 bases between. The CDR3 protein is CASSSRTDINEQFF. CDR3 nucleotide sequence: TGCGCCAGCAGCTCCAGGACTGACATCAATGAGCAGTTCTTC.

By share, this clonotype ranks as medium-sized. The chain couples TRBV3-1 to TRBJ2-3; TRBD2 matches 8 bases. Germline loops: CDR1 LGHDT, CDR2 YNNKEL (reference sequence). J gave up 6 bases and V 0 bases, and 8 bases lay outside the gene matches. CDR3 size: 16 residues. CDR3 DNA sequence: TGTGCCAGCAGCCAAGAACCGGGGGGGCATAAGGATACGCAGTATTTT. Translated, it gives CASSQEPGGHKDTQYF.

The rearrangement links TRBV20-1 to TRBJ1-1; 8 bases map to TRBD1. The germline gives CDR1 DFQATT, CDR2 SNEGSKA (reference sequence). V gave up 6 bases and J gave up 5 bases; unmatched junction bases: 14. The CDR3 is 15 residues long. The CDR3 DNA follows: TGCAGTGCATTTACGGCCGGACAGGGAAGGACTGAAGCTTTCTTT. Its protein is CSAFTAGQGRTEAFF.

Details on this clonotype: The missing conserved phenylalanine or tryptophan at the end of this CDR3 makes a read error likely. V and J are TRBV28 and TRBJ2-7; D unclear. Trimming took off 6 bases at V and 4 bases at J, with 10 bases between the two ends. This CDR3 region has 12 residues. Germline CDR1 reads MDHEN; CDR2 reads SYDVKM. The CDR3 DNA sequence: TGTGCCAGCAGCCGATATTTATACGAGCAGTACCTC. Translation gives CASSRYLYEQYL.

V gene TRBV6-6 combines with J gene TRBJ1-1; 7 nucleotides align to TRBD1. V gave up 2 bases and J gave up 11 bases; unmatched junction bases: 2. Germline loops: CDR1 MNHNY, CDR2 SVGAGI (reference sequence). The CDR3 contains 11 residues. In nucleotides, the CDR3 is TGTGCCAGCAGTTACGACAGGGATGCTTTCTTT. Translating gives CASSYDRDAFF.

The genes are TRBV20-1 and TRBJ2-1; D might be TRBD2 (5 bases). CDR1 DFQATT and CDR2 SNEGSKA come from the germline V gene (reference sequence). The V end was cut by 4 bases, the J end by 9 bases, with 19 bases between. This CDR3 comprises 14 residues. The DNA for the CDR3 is TGCAGTGCTACCCCGGGAAACAGCGTCGTTGAGCAGTTCTTC. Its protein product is CSATPGNSVVEQFF.

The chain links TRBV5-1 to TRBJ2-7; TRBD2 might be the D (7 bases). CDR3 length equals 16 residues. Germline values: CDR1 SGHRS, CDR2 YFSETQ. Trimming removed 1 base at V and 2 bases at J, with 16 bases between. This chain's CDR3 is CASSLTRGASTYEQYF. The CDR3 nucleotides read TGCGCCAGCAGCTTGACCCGGGGGGCCTCCACCTACGAGCAGTACTTC.

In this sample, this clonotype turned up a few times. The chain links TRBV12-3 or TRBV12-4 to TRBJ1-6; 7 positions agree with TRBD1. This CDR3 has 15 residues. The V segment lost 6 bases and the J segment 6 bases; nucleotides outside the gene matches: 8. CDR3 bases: TGTGCCAGCAGGGGACGACAGGGACGTAATTCACCCCTCCACTTT. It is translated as CASRGRQGRNSPLHF.